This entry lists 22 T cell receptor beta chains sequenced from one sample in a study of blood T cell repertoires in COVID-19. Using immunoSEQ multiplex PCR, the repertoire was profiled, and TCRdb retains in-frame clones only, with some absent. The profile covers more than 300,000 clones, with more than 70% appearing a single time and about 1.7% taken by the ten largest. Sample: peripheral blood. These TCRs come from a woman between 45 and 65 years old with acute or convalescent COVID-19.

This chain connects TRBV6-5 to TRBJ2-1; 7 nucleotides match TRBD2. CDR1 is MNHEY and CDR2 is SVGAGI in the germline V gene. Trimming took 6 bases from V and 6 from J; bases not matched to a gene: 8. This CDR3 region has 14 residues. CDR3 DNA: TGTGCCAGCAGGTCAGTCGGCGGGAGCAATGAGCAGTTCTTC. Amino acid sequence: CASRSVGGSNEQFF.

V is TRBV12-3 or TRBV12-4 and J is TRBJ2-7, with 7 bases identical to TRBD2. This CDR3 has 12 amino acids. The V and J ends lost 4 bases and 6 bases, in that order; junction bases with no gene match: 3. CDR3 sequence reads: CASSSGGTEQYF. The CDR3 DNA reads TGTGCCAGCAGTTCCGGGGGGACCGAGCAGTACTTC.

The CDR3 sequence is CASNRDAGRTYEQYF. CDR3 sequence (DNA): TGTGCCAGCAACAGGGACGCCGGGCGGACCTACGAGCAGTACTTC. The chain uses TRBV7-2 and TRBJ2-7; weak D call: TRBD1 (6 bases). Germline loops: CDR1 SGHTA, CDR2 FQGNSA. Trimming took 7 bases from V and 2 from J, leaving 18 bases between them. There are 15 residues in the CDR3.

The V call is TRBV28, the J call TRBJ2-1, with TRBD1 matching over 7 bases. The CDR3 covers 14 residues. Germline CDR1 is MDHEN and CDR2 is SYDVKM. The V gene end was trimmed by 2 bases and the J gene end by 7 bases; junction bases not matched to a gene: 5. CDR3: CASSLGGQQNEQFF. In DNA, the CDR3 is TGTGCCAGCAGTTTAGGGGGACAGCAGAATGAGCAGTTCTTC.

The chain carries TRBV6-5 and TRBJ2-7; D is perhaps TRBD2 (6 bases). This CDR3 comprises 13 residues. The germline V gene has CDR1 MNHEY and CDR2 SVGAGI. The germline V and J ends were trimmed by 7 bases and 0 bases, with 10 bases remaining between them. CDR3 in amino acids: CASTTGLSYEQYF. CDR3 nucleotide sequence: TGTGCCAGCACGACGGGACTCTCCTACGAGCAGTACTTC.

CDR3 sequence reads: CATSRDRGARDTEAFF. CDR3 DNA sequence: TGTGCCACCAGCAGAGATCGGGGGGCGCGTGACACTGAAGCTTTCTTT. The chain combines TRBV15 with TRBJ1-1, with a possible D match to TRBD1 (6 bases). Germline CDR1 reads LNHNV; CDR2 reads YYDKDF (reference sequence). The CDR3 is 16 amino acids. Trimming took 0 bases from V and 3 from J, leaving 14 bases between them.

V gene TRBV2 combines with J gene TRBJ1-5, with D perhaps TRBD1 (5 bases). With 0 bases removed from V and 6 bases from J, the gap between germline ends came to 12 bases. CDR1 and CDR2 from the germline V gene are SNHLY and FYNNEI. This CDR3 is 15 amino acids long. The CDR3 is CASSEAGRASQPQHF. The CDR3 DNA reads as TGTGCCAGCAGTGAAGCGGGCAGGGCAAGTCAGCCCCAGCATTTT.

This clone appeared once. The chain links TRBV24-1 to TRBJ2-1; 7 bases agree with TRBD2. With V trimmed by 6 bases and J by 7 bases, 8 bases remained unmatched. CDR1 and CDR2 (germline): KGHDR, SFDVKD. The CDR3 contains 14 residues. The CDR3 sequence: CATSIRGRGNEQFF. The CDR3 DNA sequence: TGTGCCACCAGTATCCGCGGGAGAGGGAATGAGCAGTTCTTC.

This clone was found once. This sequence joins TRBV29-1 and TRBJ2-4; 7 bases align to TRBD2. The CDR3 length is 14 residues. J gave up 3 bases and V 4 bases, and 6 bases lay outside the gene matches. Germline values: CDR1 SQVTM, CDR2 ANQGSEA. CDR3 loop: CSVVFGGSKNIQYF. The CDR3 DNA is TGCAGCGTTGTTTTCGGCGGGAGCAAAAACATTCAGTACTTC.

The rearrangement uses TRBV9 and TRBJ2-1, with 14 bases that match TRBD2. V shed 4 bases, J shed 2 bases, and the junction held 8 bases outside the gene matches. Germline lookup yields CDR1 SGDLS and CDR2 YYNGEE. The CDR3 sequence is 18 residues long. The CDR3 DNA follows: TGTGCCAGCAGCATAGCCGGGACTAGCGGGAGCCCCTACAATGAGCAGTTCTTC. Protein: CASSIAGTSGSPYNEQFF.

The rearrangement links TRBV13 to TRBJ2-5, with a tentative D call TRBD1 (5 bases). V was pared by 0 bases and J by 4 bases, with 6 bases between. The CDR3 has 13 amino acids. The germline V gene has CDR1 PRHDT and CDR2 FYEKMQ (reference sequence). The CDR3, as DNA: TGTGCCAGCAGCTTAGGCAGGGCAGAGACCCAGTACTTC. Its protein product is CASSLGRAETQYF.

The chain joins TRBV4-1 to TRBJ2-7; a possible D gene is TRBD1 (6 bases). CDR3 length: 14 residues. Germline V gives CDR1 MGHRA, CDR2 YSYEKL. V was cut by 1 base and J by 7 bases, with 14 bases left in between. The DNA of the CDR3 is TGCGCCAGCAGCCAAGGGACACAGGGAAGAGAGCAGTACTTC. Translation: CASSQGTQGREQYF.

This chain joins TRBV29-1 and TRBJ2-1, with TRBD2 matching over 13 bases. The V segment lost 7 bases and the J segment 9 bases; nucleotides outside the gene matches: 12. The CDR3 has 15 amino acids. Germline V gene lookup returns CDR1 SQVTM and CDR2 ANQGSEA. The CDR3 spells CSAAWTSGSLGEQFF. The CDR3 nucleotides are TGCAGCGCAGCCTGGACTAGCGGGAGTTTAGGTGAGCAGTTCTTC.

CDR3 residues: CASSLGLTTSSYEQYF. DNA of the CDR3: TGTGCCAGCAGCTTGGGATTGACTACGTCCTCCTACGAGCAGTACTTC. V and J are TRBV7-6 and TRBJ2-7; possible D gene TRBD2, 5 bases. Germline V gene data show CDR1 as SGHVS and CDR2 as FNYEAQ. Trimming removed 3 bases at V and 0 bases at J, with 15 bases between. The CDR3 loop spans 16 amino acids.

This chain's CDR3 is CASRRTGDTEAFF. The DNA for the CDR3 is TGTGCCAGCAGACGGACAGGGGACACTGAAGCTTTCTTT. The chain couples TRBV2 to TRBJ1-1, with 9 nucleotides matching TRBD1. The CDR3 contains 13 residues. J lost 3 bases, V lost 6 bases, and 2 bases had no gene match. Per the germline V gene, CDR1 is SNHLY and CDR2 is FYNNEI.

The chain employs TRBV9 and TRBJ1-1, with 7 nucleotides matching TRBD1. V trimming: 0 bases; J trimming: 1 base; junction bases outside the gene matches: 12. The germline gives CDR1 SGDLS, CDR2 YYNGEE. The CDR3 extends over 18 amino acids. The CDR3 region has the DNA TGTGCCAGCAGCGTAGGACCACGAACCGGGACAGAGAACACTGAAGCTTTCTTT. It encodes CASSVGPRTGTENTEAFF.

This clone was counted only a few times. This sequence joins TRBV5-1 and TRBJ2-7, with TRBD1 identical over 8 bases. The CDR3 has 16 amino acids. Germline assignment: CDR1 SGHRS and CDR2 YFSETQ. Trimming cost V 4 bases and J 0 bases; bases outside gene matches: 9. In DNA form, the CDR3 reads TGCGCCAGCAGCGCCACACAGGGGGTGCGCTCCTACGAGCAGTACTTC. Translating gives CASSATQGVRSYEQYF.

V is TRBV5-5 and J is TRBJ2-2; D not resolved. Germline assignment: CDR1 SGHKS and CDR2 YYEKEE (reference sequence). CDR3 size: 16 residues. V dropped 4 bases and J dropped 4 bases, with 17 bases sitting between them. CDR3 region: CASSGPFPDRTGELFF. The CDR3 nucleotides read TGTGCCAGCAGCGGGCCCTTTCCAGACCGCACCGGGGAGCTGTTTTTT.

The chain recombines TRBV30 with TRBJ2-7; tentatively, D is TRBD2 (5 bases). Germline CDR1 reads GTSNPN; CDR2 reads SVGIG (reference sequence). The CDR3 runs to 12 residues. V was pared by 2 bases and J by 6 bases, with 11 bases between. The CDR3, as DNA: TGTGCCTGGAGTACCTCGGGGAGCGAGCAGTACTTC. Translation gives CAWSTSGSEQYF.

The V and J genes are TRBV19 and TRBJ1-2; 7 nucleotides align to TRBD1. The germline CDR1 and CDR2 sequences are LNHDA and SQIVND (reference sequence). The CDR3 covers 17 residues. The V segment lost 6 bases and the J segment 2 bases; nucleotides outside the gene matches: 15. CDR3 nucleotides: TGTGCCAGTAGCACTTCTCCGGGACAGAGAACCAACTATGGCTACACCTTC. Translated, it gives CASSTSPGQRTNYGYTF.

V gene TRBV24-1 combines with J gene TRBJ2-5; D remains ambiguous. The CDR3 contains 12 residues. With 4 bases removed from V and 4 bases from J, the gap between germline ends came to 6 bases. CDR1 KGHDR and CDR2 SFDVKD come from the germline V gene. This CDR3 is CATSDPGETQYF. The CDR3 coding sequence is TGTGCCACCAGTGACCCAGGAGAGACCCAGTACTTC.

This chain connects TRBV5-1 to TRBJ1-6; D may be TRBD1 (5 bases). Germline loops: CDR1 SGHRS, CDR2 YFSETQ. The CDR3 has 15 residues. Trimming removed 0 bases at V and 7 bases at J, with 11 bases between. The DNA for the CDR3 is TGCGCCAGCAGCTTGGGGCAGGGTTGGAATTCACCCCTCCACTTT. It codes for CASSLGQGWNSPLHF.